These 9 T cell receptor beta chains share one sample of origin, sequenced in a study of blood T cells in healthy people across ages. Primed by a sample-barcoded 5' primer and a J-beta primer mix, a second PCR proceeded for 7 to 11 cycles. TCRdb recomputed calls from the 5' RACE reads with MiXCR, one row per CDR3 protein. The table lists over 950,000 distinct CDR3 sequences, roughly half of them singletons. Sequencing used blood. These receptors were taken from a woman aged 55-70 years in good health.

The gene calls are TRBV6-2 or TRBV6-3 and TRBJ2-1, with TRBD2 identical over 10 bases. After removal of 4 bases from V and 0 bases from J, the junction contained 9 bases not matched to a gene. The CDR3 contains 18 residues. Germline V gives CDR1 MNHEY, CDR2 SVGEGT. The CDR3 region is CASSSIPSGSVSYNEQFF. The CDR3 region has the DNA TGTGCCAGCAGTTCGATACCTAGCGGGAGTGTCTCCTACAATGAGCAGTTCTTC.

J is TRBJ2-1 and V is TRBV24-1, with 14 bases lining up with TRBD2. The V gene end was trimmed by 3 bases and the J gene end by 10 bases; junction bases not matched to a gene: 4. The V gene's germline CDR1 is KGHDR and CDR2 SFDVKD. The length of the CDR3 is 15 residues. CDR3 sequence (DNA): TGTGCCACCAGTGATACCGGACTAGCGGGAGGAGAGCAGTTCTTC. It codes for CATSDTGLAGGEQFF.

The chain carries TRBV7-2 and TRBJ2-1; D is perhaps TRBD1 (6 bases). Germline V gene sequence: CDR1 SGHTA, CDR2 FQGNSA. Trimming took off 4 bases at V and 0 bases at J, with 10 bases between the two ends. There are 15 residues in the CDR3. CDR3 bases: TGTGCCAGCAGCTATGTGGACAGCTCCTACAATGAGCAGTTCTTC. Translating it yields CASSYVDSSYNEQFF.

Comment on this clonotype: A read error may be the cause here, since a much bigger clone is one base away. The chain is built from TRBV3-1 and TRBJ2-5; 11 positions agree with TRBD2. CDR3 length: 15 amino acids. Per germline, CDR1 LGHDT and CDR2 YNNKEL (reference sequence). The J segment lost 11 bases and the V segment lost 6 bases, leaving 14 bases of the junction unmatched. The CDR3: CASSPLAGGGNEQYF. In DNA form, the CDR3 reads TGTGCCAGCAGTCCGCTAGCGGGAGGAGGCAATGAGCAGTACTTC.

This clonotype has more than one count but fewer than ten. The rearrangement joins TRBV12-3 or TRBV12-4 to TRBJ2-5, with D unclear. Trimming removed 0 bases from V and 6 bases from J, with 8 bases in between. The CDR3 contains 13 residues. Here the CDR3 reads CASSLAGAKTQYF. DNA for the CDR3: TGTGCCAGCAGTTTAGCCGGCGCAAAGACCCAGTACTTC.

This clonotype was picked up a small number of times. The chain recombines TRBV3-1 with TRBJ2-7; 7 bases are shared with TRBD2. V shed 8 bases, J shed 6 bases, and the junction held 10 bases outside the gene matches. Germline V gene lookup returns CDR1 LGHDT and CDR2 YNNKEL (reference sequence). CDR3 length equals 13 residues. The CDR3 protein is CASALAEGLEQYF. The CDR3 DNA sequence: TGTGCCAGCGCGCTAGCGGAGGGTCTCGAGCAGTACTTC.

V is TRBV2 and J is TRBJ2-3; 11 bases align to TRBD2. Trimming at V came to 7 bases and at J to 4 bases, leaving 7 bases not matched to a gene. The length of the CDR3 is 15 residues. Germline CDR1 and CDR2: SNHLY and FYNNEI. The CDR3 is CASKTSGIVSDTQYF. The CDR3 DNA follows: TGTGCCAGCAAGACTAGCGGGATTGTATCAGATACGCAGTATTTT.

The gene calls are TRBV7-3 and TRBJ2-1; tentative D call: TRBD2 (5 bases). The CDR3 covers 15 residues. Germline CDR1 and CDR2: SGHTA and FQGTGA. The ends were cut back, 5 bases at V and 7 bases at J, with 18 bases in the middle. CDR3 DNA: TGTGCCAGCAGCCCGCTACTAGGAATCGTAAATGAGCAGTTCTTC. Translated: CASSPLLGIVNEQFF.

V is TRBV28 and J is TRBJ2-7, with D maybe TRBD2 (6 bases). V lost 7 bases and J 3 bases, leaving 28 bases between the germline ends. Germline V lookup: CDR1 MDHEN, CDR2 SYDVKM. The CDR3 sequence is 18 residues long. DNA of the CDR3: TGTGCCAGCACCTACCAAACTTTCGTGCGGGATGCCTTCTACGAGCAGTACTTC. Translated: CASTYQTFVRDAFYEQYF.